This is a list of T cell receptor beta chains from one sample in a study of cytomegalovirus exposure and HLA in healthy donors. Produced via immunoSEQ multiplex PCR; TCRdb's table is partial and in-frame only. Found here are around 190,000 clones, around 75% of them singletons; the top ten hold about 3%. The sequencing sample was made of PBMCs. The source of these receptors is a female donor in good health and CMV-seronegative. Each CDR3 is given with its conserved first and last residue. The order of the fields is CDR3 DNA, CDR3 protein, clone size, J gene, V gene, D gene. D genes are given only for firm matches. Not every row has a clone size; where given, it reads once, few, many or a size class.

TGTGCCAGCAGTCCGGCTGGAGGGAATCGCGGCTATGGCTACACCTTC,CASSPAGGNRGYGYTF,-,TRBJ1-2,TRBV2,-
TGTGCCAGCAGCCGGGGTGGCTACACCTTC,CASSRGGYTF,few,TRBJ1-2,TRBV27,-
TGTGCCAGCAGCCCGGCTAGAAACTCCTACGAGCAGTACTTC,CASSPARNSYEQYF,-,TRBJ2-7,TRBV4-2,-
TGCGCCAGCAGCTCAACGGGGGGCCCTGAGACCCAGTACTTC,CASSSTGGPETQYF,-,TRBJ2-5,TRBV5-1,-
TGTGCCAGCAGCTTGGCGGGGGGGCCGATCAATGAGCAGTTCTTC,CASSLAGGPINEQFF,-,TRBJ2-1,TRBV5-5,TRBD2
TGTGCCAGCAGCACGACAGGGTCTAACTATGGCTACACCTTC,CASSTTGSNYGYTF,-,TRBJ1-2,TRBV7-9,TRBD1
TGCGCCAGCAGCTTGTTAGGGGCAAGCTCTGGAAACACCATATATTTT,CASSLLGASSGNTIYF,once,TRBJ1-3,TRBV5-1,-
TGTGCCAGTATGGACAGGGCGGGAAATTCACCCCTCCACTTT,CASMDRAGNSPLHF,-,TRBJ1-6,TRBV19,TRBD1
TGCGCCAGCAAGGGAACTAGCGGGAGTAATGAGCAGTTCTTC,CASKGTSGSNEQFF,-,TRBJ2-1,TRBV10-2,TRBD2
TGTGCCAGCAGCCTGAATACGGGACAGGGGTCAGAAGCTTTCTTT,CASSLNTGQGSEAFF,-,TRBJ1-1,TRBV5-8,TRBD1
TGTGCCAGCTCCCCGGTTTTAGAACCAACCGGTGGCTACACCTTC,CASSPVLEPTGGYTF,few,TRBJ1-2,TRBV18,-
TGTGCCAGCCTTCTACAGGCATATGGCTACACCTTC,CASLLQAYGYTF,-,TRBJ1-2,TRBV27,-
TGTGCCAGCAGCTTAGCGACTAGCGGGAGGTTCCTCTCCTACAATGAGCAGTTCTTC,CASSLATSGRFLSYNEQFF,-,TRBJ2-1,TRBV11-1,TRBD2
TGTGCCAGCAGCCAGTCGGGGGTTCAGCTCTACGAGCAGTACTTC,CASSQSGVQLYEQYF,-,TRBJ2-7,TRBV14,-
TGTGCCAGCACCAGACAGATTAACTATGGCTACACCTTC,CASTRQINYGYTF,-,TRBJ1-2,TRBV28,-
TGCGCCAGCAGACCCTTACAGGGAGGGTATGGCTACACCTTC,CASRPLQGGYGYTF,once,TRBJ1-2,TRBV5-1,-
TGCAGCGTTGAAGGGCAGGGGAGTTTATATGGCTACACCTTC,CSVEGQGSLYGYTF,-,TRBJ1-2,TRBV29-1,-
TGTGCCAGCAGCACCCGGACTAGCGGGAAATCAGATACGCAGTATTTT,CASSTRTSGKSDTQYF,once,TRBJ2-3,TRBV7-2,TRBD2
TGTGCCAGCAGTGAGCCATCCCCGGTGGCTTTCTTT,CASSEPSPVAFF,-,TRBJ1-1,TRBV6-5,-
TGTGCCAGCAGCGTAGAAGGTGGGGGGTGGACAGATACGCAGTATTTT,CASSVEGGGWTDTQYF,-,TRBJ2-3,TRBV9,-
TGTGCCAGCAGTTACTCGAGATCGGGAGGCTACGAGCAGTACTTC,CASSYSRSGGYEQYF,-,TRBJ2-7,TRBV6-5,TRBD2
TGTGCCAGCAGGAGGGACAGGGAAAGGTCACCCCTCCACTTT,CASRRDRERSPLHF,-,TRBJ1-6,TRBV2,TRBD1
TGTGCCAGCAGCTTAGGGGGACAGAGGTCGTATGGCTACACCTTC,CASSLGGQRSYGYTF,-,TRBJ1-2,TRBV11-3,TRBD1
TGTGCCAGCAGTTTAGTAGGACAGGGGAACACTGAAGCTTTCTTT,CASSLVGQGNTEAFF,-,TRBJ1-1,TRBV27,TRBD1
TGTGCCAGCAGCCCGGGACAGGTTCTTACCTACGAGCAGTACTTC,CASSPGQVLTYEQYF,few,TRBJ2-7,TRBV5-5,TRBD1
TGTGCCAGCAGTTTATGGGCAGGGGATGAGCAGTTCTTC,CASSLWAGDEQFF,few,TRBJ2-1,TRBV27,-
TGCGCCAGCAGCTTGGGGGACACAATCACCGGGGAGCTGTTTTTT,CASSLGDTITGELFF,-,TRBJ2-2,TRBV5-1,-
TGCGCCAGCAGTGATAGGTTAGGGGAGTGGGGACTAGAGGAAGAGACCCAGTACTTC,CASSDRLGEWGLEEETQYF,-,TRBJ2-5,TRBV10-1,TRBD2
TGTGCCAGCAGCAAAGGGGATACAGGGGGCGTCTCCTACGAGCAGTACTTC,CASSKGDTGGVSYEQYF,-,TRBJ2-7,TRBV21-1,-
TGCGCCAGCAGCCAAGCTAGCCATATCGGGGAGCTGTTTTTT,CASSQASHIGELFF,-,TRBJ2-2,TRBV4-1,-
TGTGCCAGCAGTGAAGTGCGGGGGGCCTCTTACAATGAGCAGTTCTTC,CASSEVRGASYNEQFF,-,TRBJ2-1,TRBV2,TRBD2
TGTGCCAGCAGCGTAAAGACTAGCGGGGACCGGACCCCCTACGAGCAGTACTTC,CASSVKTSGDRTPYEQYF,-,TRBJ2-7,TRBV5-8,TRBD2
TGCGCCAGCAGCCGATACCACGGGACTAGTTCCCTGAATGAGCAGTTCTTC,CASSRYHGTSSLNEQFF,few,TRBJ2-1,TRBV4-3,TRBD2
TGTGCCAGCAGAGTACAGGGGGGTCCCTACGAGCAGTACTTC,CASRVQGGPYEQYF,-,TRBJ2-7,TRBV25-1,TRBD1
TGTGCCAGCAGCCCAGTACCGACAGGGGAAGAGACCCAGTACTTC,CASSPVPTGEETQYF,-,TRBJ2-5,TRBV5-4,TRBD1
TGTGCCAGCTCACCTCGAAGGGGGCCTGAAGCTTTCTTT,CASSPRRGPEAFF,few,TRBJ1-1,TRBV18,TRBD1
TGTGCCAGCAGCCCAAGACAGGGGCAAGGCTCCTACGAGCAGTACTTC,CASSPRQGQGSYEQYF,-,TRBJ2-7,TRBV9,TRBD1
TGCGCCAGCAGTCTGTTAAGCGGGAGGGCAAACGAGCAGTACTTC,CASSLLSGRANEQYF,few,TRBJ2-7,TRBV5-1,TRBD2
TGTGCCAGCAGCTCCCGACAGGGGACTTATGGCTACACCTTC,CASSSRQGTYGYTF,-,TRBJ1-2,TRBV7-6,TRBD1
TGTGCCAGCAGCCGTAGCGGCACCTCTGGGGCCAACGTCCTGACTTTC,CASSRSGTSGANVLTF,-,TRBJ2-6,TRBV7-8,-
TGTGCCAGCAGTGAGTCTACAGGGCCGTTTAGGAACACTGAAGCTTTCTTT,CASSESTGPFRNTEAFF,-,TRBJ1-1,TRBV6-1,-
TGCGCCAGCAGCCAGACAGGGGGCGCGTCGGAGCAGTACTTC,CASSQTGGASEQYF,-,TRBJ2-7,TRBV5-1,TRBD1
TGCGCCAGCAGCTCCACCGGGACTACCAGCACAGATACGCAGTATTTT,CASSSTGTTSTDTQYF,-,TRBJ2-3,TRBV5-1,TRBD2
TGTGCCAGCAGCTTTAAAGCGGTCCGGGCAGATACGCAGTATTTT,CASSFKAVRADTQYF,-,TRBJ2-3,TRBV7-6,-
TGTGCCAGCAGCGTGGCACAGGCTACCTTTAAAGAGACCCAGTACTTC,CASSVAQATFKETQYF,-,TRBJ2-5,TRBV5-6,-
TGTGCCAGCAGTGAAGCATGGGGTGGGGGCCAGCCCCAGCATTTT,CASSEAWGGGQPQHF,-,TRBJ1-5,TRBV6-1,-